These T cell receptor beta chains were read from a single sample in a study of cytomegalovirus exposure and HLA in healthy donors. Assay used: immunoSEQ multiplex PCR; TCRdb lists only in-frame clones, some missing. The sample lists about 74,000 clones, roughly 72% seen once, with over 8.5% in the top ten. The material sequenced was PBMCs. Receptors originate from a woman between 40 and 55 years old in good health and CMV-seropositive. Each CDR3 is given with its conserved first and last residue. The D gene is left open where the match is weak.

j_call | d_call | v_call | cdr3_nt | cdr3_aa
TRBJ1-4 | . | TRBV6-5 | TGTGCCAGCAGTAGAACCGGGACGGGGGATGAAAAACTGTTTTTT | CASSRTGTGDEKLFF
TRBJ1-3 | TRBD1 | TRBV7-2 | TGTGCCAGCAGCTCTGGACAGGACAGAAACACCATATATTTT | CASSSGQDRNTIYF
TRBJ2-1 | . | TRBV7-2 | TGTGCCAGCAGCTTAGTCAACAGTAACAATGAGCAGTTCTTC | CASSLVNSNNEQFF
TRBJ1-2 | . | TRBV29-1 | TGCAGCGTTCAGACTCCAGGGGCCCCAGTTTATGGCTACACCTTC | CSVQTPGAPVYGYTF
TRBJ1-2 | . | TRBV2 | TGTGCCAGCAGTGCGGGCAGGGATGGTGGCTACACCTTC | CASSAGRDGGYTF
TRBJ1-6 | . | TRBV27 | TGTGCCAGCAGCCTAGGAGCCGGACAGAGCAGCTCCTATAATTCACCCCTCCACTTT | CASSLGAGQSSSYNSPLHF
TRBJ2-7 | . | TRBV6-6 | TGTGCCAGCAGTCCCACAGTCTACGAGCAGTACTTC | CASSPTVYEQYF
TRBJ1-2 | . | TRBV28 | TGTGCCAGCATCAGCTTCTCTAACTATGGCTACCCCTTC | CASISFSNYGYPF
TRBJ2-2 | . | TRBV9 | TGTGCCAGCAGCTGGTTAGGCGGGGCAGGAACCGGGGAGCTGTTTTTT | CASSWLGGAGTGELFF
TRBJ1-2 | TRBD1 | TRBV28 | TGTGCCAGCATAACACAGGGGGGTAATGGCTACACCTTC | CASITQGGNGYTF
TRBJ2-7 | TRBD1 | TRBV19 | TGTGCCAGTAGCTTAGGACAGGGGCCCTCTTACGAGCAGTACTTC | CASSLGQGPSYEQYF